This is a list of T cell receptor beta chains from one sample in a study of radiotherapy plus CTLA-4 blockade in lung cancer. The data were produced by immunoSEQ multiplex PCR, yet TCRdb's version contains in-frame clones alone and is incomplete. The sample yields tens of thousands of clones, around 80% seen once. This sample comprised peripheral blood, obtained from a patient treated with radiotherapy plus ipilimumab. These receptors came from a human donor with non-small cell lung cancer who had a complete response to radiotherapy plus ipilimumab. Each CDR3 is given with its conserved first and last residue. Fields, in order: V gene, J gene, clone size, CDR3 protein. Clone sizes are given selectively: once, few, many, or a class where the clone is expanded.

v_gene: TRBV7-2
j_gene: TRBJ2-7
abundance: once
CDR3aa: CASSPDTGGLGYEQYF

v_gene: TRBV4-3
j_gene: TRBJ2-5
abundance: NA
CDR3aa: CASSHTSEETQYF

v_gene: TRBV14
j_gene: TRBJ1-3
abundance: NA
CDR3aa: CASSHPSTVSLGNTIYF

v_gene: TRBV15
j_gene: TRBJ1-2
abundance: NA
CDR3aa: CATSGQTGVDYGYTF

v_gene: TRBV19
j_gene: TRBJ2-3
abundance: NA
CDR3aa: CASSIVTGGTQYF

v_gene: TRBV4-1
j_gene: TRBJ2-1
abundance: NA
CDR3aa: CASSQRPPRVDYNEQFF

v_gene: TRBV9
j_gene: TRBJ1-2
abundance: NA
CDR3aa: CASSATGAPNYGYTF

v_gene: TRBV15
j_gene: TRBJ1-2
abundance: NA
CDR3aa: CATSRGTGGFGYTF

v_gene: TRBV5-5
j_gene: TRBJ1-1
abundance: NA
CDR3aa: CASSRRTAAMNTEAFF

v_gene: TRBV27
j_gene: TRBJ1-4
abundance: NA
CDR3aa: CASSLDPPTGGATNEKLFF

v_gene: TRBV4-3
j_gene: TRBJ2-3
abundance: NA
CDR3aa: CASSQDSAADTQYF

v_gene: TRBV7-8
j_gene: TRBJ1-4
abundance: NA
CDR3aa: CASSGGWGGRNEKLFF

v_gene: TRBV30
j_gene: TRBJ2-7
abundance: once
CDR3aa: CAWSVPGSSYEQYF

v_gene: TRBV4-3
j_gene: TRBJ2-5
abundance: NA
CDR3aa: CASSQGGGLETQYF

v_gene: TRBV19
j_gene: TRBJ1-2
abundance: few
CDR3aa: CASRQGGNYGYTF

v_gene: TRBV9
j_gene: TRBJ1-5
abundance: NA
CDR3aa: CASSVDMGRGQPQHF

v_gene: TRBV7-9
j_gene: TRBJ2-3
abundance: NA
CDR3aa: CASSLAGRGGDTQYF

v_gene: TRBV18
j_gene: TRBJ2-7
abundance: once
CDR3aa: CASSPRDRGRSYEQYF

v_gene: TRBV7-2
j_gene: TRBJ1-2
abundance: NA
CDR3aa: CASSFGISGGYTF

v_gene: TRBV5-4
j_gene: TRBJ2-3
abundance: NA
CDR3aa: CASSLLGGGTDTQYF

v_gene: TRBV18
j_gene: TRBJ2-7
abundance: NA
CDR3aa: CASSPGQGAHEQYF

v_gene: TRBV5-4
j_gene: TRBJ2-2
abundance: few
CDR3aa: CASSSGTRNTGELFF

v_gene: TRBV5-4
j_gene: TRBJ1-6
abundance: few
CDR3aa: CASSLDQNSPLHF

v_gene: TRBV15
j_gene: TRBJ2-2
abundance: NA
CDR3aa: CATSSSGTGELFF

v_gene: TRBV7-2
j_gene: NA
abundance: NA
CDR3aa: CASSRGPGQGIGEQYF

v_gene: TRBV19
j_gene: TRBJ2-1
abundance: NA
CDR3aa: CASTREAPKPSYNEQFF

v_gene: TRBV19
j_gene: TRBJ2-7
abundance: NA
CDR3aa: CASTPTGQDSYEQYF

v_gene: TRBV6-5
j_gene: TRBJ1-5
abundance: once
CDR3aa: CASSRTVGQPQHF

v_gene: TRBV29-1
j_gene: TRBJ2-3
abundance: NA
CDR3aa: CSVVRSTDTQYF

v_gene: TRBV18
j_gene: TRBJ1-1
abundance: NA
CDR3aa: CASSPSMGDTEAFF